Reported below is one T cell receptor (beta chain). Its antigen remains unidentified. The data originate from a study of cytomegalovirus exposure and HLA in healthy donors. The primer mix had 60 Vbeta and 13 Jbeta primers. Sequencing used immunoSEQ multiplex PCR; TCRdb keeps in-frame clones, though not all of them. Here the sample spans 150,000 to 200,000 clones, about three quarters being singletons. The CDR3 is 15 amino acids. Germline V gives CDR1 SGHTA, CDR2 FQGNSA. Trimming took off 2 bases at V and 4 bases at J, with 12 bases between the two ends. Overall study results and limits: Most of the CMV-associated TCR beta chains (in a later analysis) appeared to be HLA-restricted.

The chain joins TRBV7-2 to TRBJ1-5; D may be TRBD1 (6 bases). The sequencing sample was made of PBMCs. The TCR sequence derives from a woman between 50 and 59 years old in good health and CMV-seropositive. CDR3 sequence (DNA): TGTGCCAGCAGCTTACAGGGGTCCGTAAATCAGCCCCAGCATTTT. This gives the protein CASSLQGSVNQPQHF.